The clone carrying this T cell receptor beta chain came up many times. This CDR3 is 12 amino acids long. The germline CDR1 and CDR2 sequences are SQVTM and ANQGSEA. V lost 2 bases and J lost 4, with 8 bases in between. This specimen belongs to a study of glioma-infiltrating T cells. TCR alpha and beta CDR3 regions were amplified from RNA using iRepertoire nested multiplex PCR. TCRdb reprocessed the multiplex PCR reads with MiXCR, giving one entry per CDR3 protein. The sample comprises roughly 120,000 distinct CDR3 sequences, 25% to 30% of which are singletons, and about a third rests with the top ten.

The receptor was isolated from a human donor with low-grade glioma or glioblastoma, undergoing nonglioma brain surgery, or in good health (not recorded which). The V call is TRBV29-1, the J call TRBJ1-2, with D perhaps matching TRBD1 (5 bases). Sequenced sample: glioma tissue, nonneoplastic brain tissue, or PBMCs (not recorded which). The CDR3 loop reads CSVERGTYGYTF. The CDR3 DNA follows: TGCAGCGTTGAAAGGGGAACCTATGGCTACACCTTC.